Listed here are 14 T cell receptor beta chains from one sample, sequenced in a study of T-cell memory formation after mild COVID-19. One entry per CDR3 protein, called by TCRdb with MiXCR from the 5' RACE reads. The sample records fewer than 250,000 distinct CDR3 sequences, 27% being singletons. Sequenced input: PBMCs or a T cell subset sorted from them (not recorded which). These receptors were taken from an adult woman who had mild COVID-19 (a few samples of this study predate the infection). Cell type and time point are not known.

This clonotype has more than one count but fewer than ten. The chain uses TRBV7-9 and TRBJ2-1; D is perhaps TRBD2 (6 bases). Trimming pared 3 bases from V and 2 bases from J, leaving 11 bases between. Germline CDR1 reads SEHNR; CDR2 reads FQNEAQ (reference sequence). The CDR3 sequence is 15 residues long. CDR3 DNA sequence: TGTGCCAGCAGCTTGCGGGGCCCTACCTACAATGAGCAGTTCTTC. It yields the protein CASSLRGPTYNEQFF.

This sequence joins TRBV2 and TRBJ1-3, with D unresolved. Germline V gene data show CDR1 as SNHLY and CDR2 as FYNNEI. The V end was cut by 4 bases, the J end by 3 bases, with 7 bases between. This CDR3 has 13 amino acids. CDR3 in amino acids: CASSVHFGNTIYF. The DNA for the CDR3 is TGTGCCAGCAGTGTGCATTTTGGAAACACCATATATTTT.

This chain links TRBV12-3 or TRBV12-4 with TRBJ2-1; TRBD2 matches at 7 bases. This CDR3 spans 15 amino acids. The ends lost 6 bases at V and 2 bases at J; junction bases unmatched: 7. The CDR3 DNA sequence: TGTGCCAGCAGAATGAGCGGGGCCACCTACAATGAGCAGTTCTTC. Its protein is CASRMSGATYNEQFF.

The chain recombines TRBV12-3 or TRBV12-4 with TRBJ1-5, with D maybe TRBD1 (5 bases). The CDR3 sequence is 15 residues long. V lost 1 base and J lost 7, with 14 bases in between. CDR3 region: CASSLGSQGRQPQHF. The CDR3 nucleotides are TGTGCCAGCAGTTTAGGATCGCAGGGTAGGCAGCCCCAGCATTTT.

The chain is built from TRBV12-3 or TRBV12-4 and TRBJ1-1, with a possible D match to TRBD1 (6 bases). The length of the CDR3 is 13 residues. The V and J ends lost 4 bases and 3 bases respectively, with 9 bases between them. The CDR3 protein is CASSYHRDTEAFF. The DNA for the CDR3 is TGTGCCAGCAGTTACCACAGGGACACTGAAGCTTTCTTT.

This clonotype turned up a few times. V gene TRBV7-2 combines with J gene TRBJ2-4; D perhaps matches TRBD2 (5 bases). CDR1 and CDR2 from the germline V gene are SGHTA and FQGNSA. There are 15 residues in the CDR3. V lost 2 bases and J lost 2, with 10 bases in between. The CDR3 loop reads CASSLRGTTKNIQYF. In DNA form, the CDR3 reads TGTGCCAGCAGCTTACGGGGTACAACCAAAAACATTCAGTACTTC.

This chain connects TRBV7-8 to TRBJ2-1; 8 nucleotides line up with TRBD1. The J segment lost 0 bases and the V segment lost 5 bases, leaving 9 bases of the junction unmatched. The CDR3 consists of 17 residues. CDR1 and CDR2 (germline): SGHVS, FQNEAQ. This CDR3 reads CASSGTGEISSYNEQFF. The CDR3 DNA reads TGTGCCAGCAGCGGGACAGGTGAAATCTCCTCCTACAATGAGCAGTTCTTC. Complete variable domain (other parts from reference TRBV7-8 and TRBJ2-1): GAGVSQSPRYKVAKRGQDVALRCDPISGHVSLFWYQQALGQGPEFLTYFQNEAQLDKSGLPSDRFFAERPEGSVSTLKIQRTQQEDSAVYLCASSGTGEISSYNEQFFGPGTRLTVL.

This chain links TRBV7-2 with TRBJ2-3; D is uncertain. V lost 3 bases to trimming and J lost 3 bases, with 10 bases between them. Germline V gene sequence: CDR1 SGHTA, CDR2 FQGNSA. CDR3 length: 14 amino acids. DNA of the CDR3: TGTGCCAGCAGCTTCCCCGGCTGGACAGATACGCAGTATTTT. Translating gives CASSFPGWTDTQYF.

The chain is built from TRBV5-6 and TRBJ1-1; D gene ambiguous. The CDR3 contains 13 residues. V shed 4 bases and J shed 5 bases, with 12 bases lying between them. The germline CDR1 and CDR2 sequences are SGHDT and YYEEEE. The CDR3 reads CASSPAGSTEAFF. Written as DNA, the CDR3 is TGTGCCAGCAGCCCTGCGGGGAGTACTGAAGCTTTCTTT.

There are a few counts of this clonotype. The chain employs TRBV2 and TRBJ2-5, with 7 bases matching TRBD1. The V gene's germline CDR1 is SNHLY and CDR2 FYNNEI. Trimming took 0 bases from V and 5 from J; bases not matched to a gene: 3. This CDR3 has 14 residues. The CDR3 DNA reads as TGTGCCAGCAGTGAAGCCGGACAGGTGGAGACCCAGTACTTC. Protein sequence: CASSEAGQVETQYF.

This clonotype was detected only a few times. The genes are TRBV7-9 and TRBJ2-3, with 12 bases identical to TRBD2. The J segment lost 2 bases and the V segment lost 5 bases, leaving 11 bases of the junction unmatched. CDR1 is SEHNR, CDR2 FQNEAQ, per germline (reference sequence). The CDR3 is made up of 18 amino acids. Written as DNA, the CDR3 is TGTGCCAGCAGCGGAGCACCGACTAGCGGGAGTTCCACAGATACGCAGTATTTT. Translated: CASSGAPTSGSSTDTQYF.

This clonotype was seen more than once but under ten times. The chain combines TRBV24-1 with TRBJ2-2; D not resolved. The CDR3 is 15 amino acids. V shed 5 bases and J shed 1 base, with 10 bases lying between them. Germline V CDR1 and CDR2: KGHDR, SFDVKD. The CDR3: CATSGIRENTGELFF. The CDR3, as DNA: TGTGCCACCAGTGGTATTCGAGAGAACACCGGGGAGCTGTTTTTT.

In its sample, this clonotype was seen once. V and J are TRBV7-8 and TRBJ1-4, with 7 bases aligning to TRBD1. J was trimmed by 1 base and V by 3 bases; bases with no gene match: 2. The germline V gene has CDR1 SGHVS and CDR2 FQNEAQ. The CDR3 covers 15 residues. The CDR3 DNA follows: TGTGCCAGCAGCTTCAACAGGGGAACTAATGAAAAACTGTTTTTT. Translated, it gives CASSFNRGTNEKLFF.

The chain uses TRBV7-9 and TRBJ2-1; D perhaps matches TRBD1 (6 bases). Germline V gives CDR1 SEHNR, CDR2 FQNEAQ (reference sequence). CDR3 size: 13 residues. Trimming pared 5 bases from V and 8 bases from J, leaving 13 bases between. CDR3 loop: CASSPGTIDEQFF. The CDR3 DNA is TGTGCCAGCAGCCCCGGGACAATCGATGAGCAGTTCTTC.